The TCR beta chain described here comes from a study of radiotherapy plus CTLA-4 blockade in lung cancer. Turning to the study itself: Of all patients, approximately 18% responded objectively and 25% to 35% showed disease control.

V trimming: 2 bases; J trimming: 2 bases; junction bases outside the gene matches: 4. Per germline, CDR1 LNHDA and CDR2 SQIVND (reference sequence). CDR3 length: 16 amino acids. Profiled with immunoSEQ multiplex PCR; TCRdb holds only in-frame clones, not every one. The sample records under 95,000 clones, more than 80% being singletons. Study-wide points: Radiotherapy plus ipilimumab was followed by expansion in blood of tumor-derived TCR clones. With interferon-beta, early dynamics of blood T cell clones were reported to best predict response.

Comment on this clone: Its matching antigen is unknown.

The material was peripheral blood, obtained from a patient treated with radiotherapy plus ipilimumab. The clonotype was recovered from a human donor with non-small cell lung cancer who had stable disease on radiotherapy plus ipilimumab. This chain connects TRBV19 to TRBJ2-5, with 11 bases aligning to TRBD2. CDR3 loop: CASSIPRTSGQETQYF. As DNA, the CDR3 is TGTGCCAGTAGTATACCTCGGACTAGCGGGCAAGAGACCCAGTACTTC.